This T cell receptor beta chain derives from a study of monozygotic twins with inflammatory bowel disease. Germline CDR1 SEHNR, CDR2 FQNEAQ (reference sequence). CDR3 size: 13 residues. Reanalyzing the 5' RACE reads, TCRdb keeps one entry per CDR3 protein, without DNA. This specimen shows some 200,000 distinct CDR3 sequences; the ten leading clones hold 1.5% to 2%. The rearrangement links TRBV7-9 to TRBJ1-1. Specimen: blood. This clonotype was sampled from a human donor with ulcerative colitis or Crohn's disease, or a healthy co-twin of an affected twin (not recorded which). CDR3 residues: CASSLDPGTEAFF.